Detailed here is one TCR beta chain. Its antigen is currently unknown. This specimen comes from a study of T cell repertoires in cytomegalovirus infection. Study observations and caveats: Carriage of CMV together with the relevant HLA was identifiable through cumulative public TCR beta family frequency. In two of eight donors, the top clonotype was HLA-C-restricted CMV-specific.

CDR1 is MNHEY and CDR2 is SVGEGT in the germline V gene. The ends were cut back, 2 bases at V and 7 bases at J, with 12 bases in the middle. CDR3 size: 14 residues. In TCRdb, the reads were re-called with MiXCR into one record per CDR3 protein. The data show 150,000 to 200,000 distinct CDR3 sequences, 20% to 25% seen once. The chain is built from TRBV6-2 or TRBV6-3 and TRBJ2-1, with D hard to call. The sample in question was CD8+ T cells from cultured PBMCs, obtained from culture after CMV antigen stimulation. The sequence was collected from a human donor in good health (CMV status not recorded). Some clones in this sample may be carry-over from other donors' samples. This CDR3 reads CASSYVGPRNEQFF. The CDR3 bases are TGTGCCAGCAGTTACGTTGGCCCTAGGAATGAGCAGTTCTTC.